This section outlines one T cell receptor (beta chain) sequence together with its context. What it binds is unknown. The data were taken from a study of OX40 agonist ivuxolimab in advanced cancers. Study-wide context: Averaging roughly 60 years in age, with a range of roughly 23 to 80, the cohort was about 83% male. Prior therapy, whether anti-PD-1, anti-PD-L1 or anti-CTLA-4, was allowed, and approximately 37% had some. Study results and limitations: Among T cells, CD8+ cells averaged more expanded clones than CD4+ cells.

TCRdb keeps only in-frame clones here, not all; method: immunoSEQ multiplex PCR. Of around 85,000 clones in the sample, roughly 89% were seen once. The sequencing here drew on CD4+ or CD8+ T cells sorted from blood, taken in a trial of the OX40 agonist ivuxolimab. This receptor was obtained from an adult with an advanced solid tumor such as melanoma, head and neck, liver or kidney cancer.

The CDR3 DNA reads TGTGCCAGCAGCTCTTCTACCTCAGGGGATGCTTTCTTT. Residues: CASSSSTSGDAFF. The chain recombines TRBV7-9 with TRBJ1-1; weak D call: TRBD1 (6 bases). The V gene's germline CDR1 is SEHNR and CDR2 FQNEAQ (reference sequence). Between the trimmed V and J ends, which lost 4 bases and 11 bases, there was a span of 17 bases. This CDR3 is 13 amino acids long.